The sequence of this T cell receptor beta chain was determined in a study of OX40 agonist ivuxolimab in advanced cancers. Overall study results and limits: Antigens targeted by the expanded peripheral T cells were not determined.

Produced via immunoSEQ multiplex PCR; TCRdb's table is partial and in-frame only. The table has 73,000 or so clones, about 81% seen once; the top ten hold about 0.4%. Per germline, CDR1 GTSNPN and CDR2 SVGIG (reference sequence). V was cut by 1 base and J by 8 bases, with 17 bases left in between. CDR3 length equals 15 residues. As for this clone: The antigen is not known.

Sequenced here: CD4+ or CD8+ T cells sorted from blood, sampled in a trial of the OX40 agonist ivuxolimab. This chain connects TRBV30 to TRBJ1-4; D may be TRBD1 (5 bases). The origin of this receptor is an adult with an advanced solid tumor such as melanoma, head and neck, liver or kidney cancer. In nucleotides, the CDR3 is TGTGCCTGGAGTGGGGACGGGAAGCTGGACGAAAAACTGTTTTTT. Its translation: CAWSGDGKLDEKLFF.